This T cell receptor beta chain was captured in a study of T cell repertoires in cytomegalovirus infection. In the study overall: Both CMV infection and a matching HLA type were indicated by public TCR beta signatures. Broader study findings: Carriers of CMV and the relevant HLA type were discriminated by public TCR beta frequency. HLA-C-restricted, CMV-specific TCR beta clonotypes were dominant ex vivo.

V dropped 6 bases and J dropped 3 bases, with 12 bases sitting between them. Germline lookup yields CDR1 SEHNR and CDR2 FQNEAQ (reference sequence). The CDR3 is 13 residues long. This clonotype was observed at least ten times. What it binds is not known. MiXCR, applied by TCRdb to the reads, yields one record per CDR3 protein. The sample lists 490,000 or so distinct CDR3 sequences, about 11% seen once, with about 9.4% in the top ten. The receptor comes from a human donor in good health (CMV status not recorded). Some clones in this sample may be carry-over from other donors' samples. Sequencing was performed on PBMCs. This chain connects TRBV7-9 to TRBJ2-7; D possibly corresponds to TRBD2 (6 bases). The CDR3 sequence: CASSPGTFYEQYF. CDR3 sequence (DNA): TGTGCCAGCAGTCCCGGGACTTTCTACGAGCAGTACTTC.